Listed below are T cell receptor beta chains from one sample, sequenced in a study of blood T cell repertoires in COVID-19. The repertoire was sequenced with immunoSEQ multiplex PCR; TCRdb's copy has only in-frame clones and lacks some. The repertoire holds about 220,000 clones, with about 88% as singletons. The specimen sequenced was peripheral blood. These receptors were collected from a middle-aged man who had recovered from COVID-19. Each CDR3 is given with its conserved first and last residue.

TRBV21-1,CASTSPGTSGKSYEQYF
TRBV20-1,CSASPGLPDEQYF
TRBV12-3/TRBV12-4,CASSPTVRQPQHF
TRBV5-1,CASSTGWLAGGGTYNEQFF
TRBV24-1,CATSDPGQANQPQHF
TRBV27,CASRGTGAMNQPQHF
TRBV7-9,CASSRTGAGETQYF
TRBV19,CASSLTGTSDTGELFF
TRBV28,CASILGPNTEAFF
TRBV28,CASSLFTSGSNNEQFF
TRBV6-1,CASSEVTGEVYEQYF
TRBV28,CASSFLDRENEQYF
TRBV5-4,CASSPGGSGRADTQYF
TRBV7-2,CASSLLPLNTEAFF
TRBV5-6,CASSLRGIEQYF
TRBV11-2,CASSLTQTGGGAFF